This is a list of T cell receptor beta chains from one sample in a study of Graves' ophthalmopathy and Graves' hyperthyroidism. One entry per CDR3 protein, called by TCRdb with MiXCR from the multiplex PCR reads. The table lists hundreds of thousands of distinct CDR3 sequences, 35% to 50% of them singletons. What was sequenced was peripheral blood. The receptors here all came from an adult man with Graves' ophthalmopathy. Both conserved end residues are part of each CDR3. A D gene is named only where the DNA matches it firmly. Not all rows give a size; the values are once, few, many and, for expanded clones, a class.

length | D | J | size | V | DNA | CDR3
14 | TRBD1 | TRBJ2-5 | many | TRBV7-9 | TGTGCCAGCAACGGACAGGGTAGGATAGAGACCCAGTACTTC | CASNGQGRIETQYF
14 | TRBD1 | TRBJ2-2 | many | TRBV29-1 | TGCAGCGTTGAACGGACAGGGAACACCGGGGAGCTGTTTTTT | CSVERTGNTGELFF
14 | NA | TRBJ2-5 | NA | TRBV5-6 | TGTGCCAGCAGCCCCAGGGGCGCCGGGGAGACCCAGTACTTC | CASSPRGAGETQYF
12 | TRBD1 | TRBJ1-3 | many | TRBV7-9 | TGTGCCAGCAGCTCCTACAGGGGCGCCATATATTTT | CASSSYRGAIYF
16 | NA | TRBJ2-7 | few | TRBV20-1 | TGCAGTGCTAGGCCGGACTCAAAACAGGGCCGGGAAGAGCAGTACTTC | CSARPDSKQGREEQYF
14 | NA | TRBJ1-5 | NA | TRBV15 | TGTGCCACCAGCAGAGAGGAGGCTAGCGGCTACGAGCATTTT | CATSREEASGYEHF
14 | TRBD1 | TRBJ1-1 | many | TRBV10-2 | TGCGCCAGCAGTACCCCGGACAGGAATCCTGAAGCTTTCTTT | CASSTPDRNPEAFF
14 | TRBD1 | TRBJ1-2 | few | TRBV20-1 | TGCAGTGCTAGAGATGTCGGGGGACAGTCTGGCTACACCTTC | CSARDVGGQSGYTF
13 | NA | TRBJ1-2 | NA | TRBV2 | TGTGCCAGCAGCTCATACGGGAAAGATGGCTACACCTTC | CASSSYGKDGYTF
13 | NA | TRBJ1-5 | NA | TRBV5-1 | TGCGCCAGCAGCTTGGAACAGAATCAGCCCCGGCATTTT | CASSLEQNQPRHF
15 | NA | TRBJ1-1 | NA | TRBV19 | TGTGCCAGTAGTATACTCGCAGGCGCAAACACTGAAGCTTTCTTT | CASSILAGANTEAFF
15 | NA | TRBJ2-5 | few | TRBV3-1 | TGTGCCAGCAGCCAAGATTGGGGCAGCCAAGAGACCCAGTACTTC | CASSQDWGSQETQYF
12 | NA | TRBJ1-3 | many | TRBV10-2 | TGCGCCAGCAGTGCCGACGGAAACACCATATATTTT | CASSADGNTIYF
14 | NA | TRBJ1-2 | NA | TRBV10-3 | TGTGCCATCAGTGATGATGGGGGAATTAATGGCTACACCTTC | CAISDDGGINGYTF
13 | NA | TRBJ1-4 | many | TRBV9 | TGTGCCAGCAGCGTCGACAGAAATGAAAAACTGTTTTTT | CASSVDRNEKLFF
15 | TRBD1 | TRBJ1-6 | NA | TRBV10-3 | TGTGCCACAACCGCAGGGACAGGGTTAGATTCACCCCTCCACTTT | CATTAGTGLDSPLHF
13 | NA | TRBJ1-1 | NA | TRBV9 | TGTGCCAGCAGTCCTAACGGGGACACTGAAGCTTTCTTT | CASSPNGDTEAFF
14 | TRBD1 | TRBJ2-7 | NA | TRBV20-1 | TGCAGTGCTAGAGCGGGACAGGGGCCCTACGAGCAGTACTTC | CSARAGQGPYEQYF
14 | NA | TRBJ1-5 | NA | TRBV4-1 | TGCGCCAGCAGCCAAGTCTTATTGGTCCAGCCCCAGCATTTT | CASSQVLLVQPQHF
14 | NA | TRBJ2-2 | NA | TRBV24-1 | TGTGCCGCGAGCGAATCGCGTCACACCGGGGAGCTGTTTTTT | CAASESRHTGELFF
19 | TRBD1 | TRBJ2-1 | NA | TRBV10-3 | TGTGCCATCAGCCAGAGTCGGGACAGGGGGCTCAGGTCCTACAATGAGCAGTTCTTC | CAISQSRDRGLRSYNEQFF
13 | NA | TRBJ2-3 | NA | TRBV19 | TGTGCCAGTAGTGAGACTAGGGGCGATACGCAGTATTTT | CASSETRGDTQYF
15 | TRBD2 | TRBJ2-7 | many | TRBV24-1 | TGTGCCACCAGTGACCGCCTAGCGGGGGGCGGCGAGCAGTACTTC | CATSDRLAGGGEQYF
15 | NA | TRBJ1-6 | NA | TRBV7-9 | TGTGCCAGCAGCTTATTTAGTGGGTTGGAACCACCCCTCCACTTT | CASSLFSGLEPPLHF
14 | NA | TRBJ2-5 | NA | TRBV7-9 | TGTGCCAGCAGTTTAGGGGACGTACAAGAGACCCAGTACTTC | CASSLGDVQETQYF
12 | NA | TRBJ2-7 | few | TRBV7-9 | TGTGCCAGCAGCTTGTTTCCCGGCGAGCAGTACTTC | CASSLFPGEQYF
15 | NA | TRBJ2-2 | NA | TRBV7-9 | TGTGCCAGCAGAAGGAGGGGGTATTACACCGGGGAGCTGTTTTTT | CASRRRGYYTGELFF
16 | NA | TRBJ1-5 | many | TRBV10-3 | TGTGCCATCAGTGAAGGGGGACTTTCCGGGGATCAGCCCCAGCATTTT | CAISEGGLSGDQPQHF
14 | NA | TRBJ1-1 | few | TRBV5-8 | TGTGCCAGCAGCCCCTTTCAGGCAACAACTGAAGCTTTCTTT | CASSPFQATTEAFF
18 | NA | TRBJ1-1 | NA | TRBV29-1 | TGCAGCGTTGCCCCAATGGGGGGAGGGCTAACGTCTGCCACTGAAGCTTTCTTT | CSVAPMGGGLTSATEAFF
15 | NA | TRBJ1-5 | NA | TRBV25-1 | TGTGCCAGCAGCCAACGGGGGGATAGCAATCAGCCCCAGCATTTT | CASSQRGDSNQPQHF
14 | NA | TRBJ1-1 | many | TRBV7-3 | TGTGCCAGCAGCTCAACAGGGCGTCTTACTGAAGCTTTCTTT | CASSSTGRLTEAFF
9 | NA | TRBJ1-1 | many | TRBV7-4 | TGTGCCAGCAGCTCAGAAGCTTTCTTT | CASSSEAFF
12 | NA | TRBJ1-2 | many | TRBV11-3 | TGTGCCAGCCTGGGGAGCGGCTATGGCTACACCTTC | CASLGSGYGYTF
13 | NA | TRBJ1-2 | many | TRBV7-9 | TGTGCCAGCAGCTTACAGGAGATCTATGGCTACACCTTC | CASSLQEIYGYTF
14 | NA | TRBJ2-6 | NA | TRBV7-6 | TGTGCCAGCAGCCTCTTGCAGGGGGCCAACGTCCTGACTTTC | CASSLLQGANVLTF
13 | NA | TRBJ1-2 | NA | TRBV29-1 | TGCAGCGCAGCCGGGGGATTGGGCTATGGCTACACCTTC | CSAAGGLGYGYTF
16 | NA | TRBJ1-2 | many | TRBV12-3/TRBV12-4 | TGTGCCAGCAGCACCTCCCGATCATCGGACGGGTATGGCTACACCTTC | CASSTSRSSDGYGYTF
15 | NA | TRBJ1-2 | few | TRBV5-1 | TGCGCCAGCAGCTTGTCTTCCGGGACCGAAGATGGCTACACCTTC | CASSLSSGTEDGYTF
17 | NA | TRBJ2-5 | NA | TRBV20-1 | TGCAGTGCTAGAGATAATCGGTTGGGAGGACAGACAGAGACCCAGTACTTC | CSARDNRLGGQTETQYF
18 | TRBD1 | TRBJ2-7 | NA | TRBV10-3 | TGTGCCAGCTCACGGGACAGGGTTGGATCGGTAAGCGTCTACGAGCAGTACTTC | CASSRDRVGSVSVYEQYF
18 | TRBD1 | TRBJ2-6 | once | TRBV19 | TGTGCCAGTACCTTCAGGGGGATCGACTTCTCTGGGGCCAACGTCCTGACTTTC | CASTFRGIDFSGANVLTF
17 | TRBD2 | TRBJ2-3 | NA | TRBV7-2 | TGTGCCAGCAGCCAGTCACTAGCGGGAAGGGGACCAGATACGCAGTATTTT | CASSQSLAGRGPDTQYF
13 | TRBD2 | TRBJ2-7 | few | TRBV9 | TGTGCCAGCAGCCCACGGACTAGTTGGGAGCAGTACTTC | CASSPRTSWEQYF
14 | NA | TRBJ2-2 | NA | TRBV25-1 | TGTGCCAGCAGCGTTGAGAGGGACACCGGGGAGCTGTTTTTT | CASSVERDTGELFF